The 22 T cell receptor beta chains reported below all come from one sample, sequenced in a study of beta chain features in type 1 diabetes. Antigen specificity for these receptors is unknown. Every isolated RNA sample was fully reverse transcribed, so sequencing captured expressed TCRB transcripts. The method was immunoSEQ multiplex PCR; TCRdb's version includes in-frame clones alone and lacks a portion of them. Among 250,000 to 350,000 clones listed, 14% were seen once. Study-wide points: TCRB CDR3s were moderately but significantly shorter in Type 1 diabetes patients in all four CD4+ subsets.

The sequencing input was naive CD4+ T cells from blood. The receptor source for this set is a man younger than 40 with type 1 diabetes.

The rearrangement uses TRBV5-1 and TRBJ1-2; D perhaps matches TRBD1 (5 bases). Trimming cost V 0 bases and J 5 bases, with 14 bases left between them. The CDR3 totals 15 residues. The V gene's germline CDR1 is SGHRS and CDR2 YFSETQ. DNA of the CDR3: TGCGCCAGCAGCTTGGCGGCCGGGGGTACTTATGGCTACACCTTC. Protein sequence: CASSLAAGGTYGYTF.

The V call is TRBV7-6, the J call TRBJ2-7; D ambiguous. The germline V and J ends were trimmed by 1 base and 5 bases, with 3 bases remaining between them. The CDR3 loop spans 11 amino acids. Germline values: CDR1 SGHVS, CDR2 FNYEAQ. The CDR3 DNA is TGTGCCAGCAGCTTAGATAACGAGCAGTACTTC. Its translation is CASSLDNEQYF.

The chain carries TRBV5-1 and TRBJ2-3, with 8 bases aligning to TRBD1. V trimming: 4 bases; J trimming: 3 bases; junction bases outside the gene matches: 4. CDR1 SGHRS and CDR2 YFSETQ come from the germline V gene. The CDR3 totals 14 residues. The CDR3 coding sequence is TGCGCCAGCAGCAGCAGGGGGCGTACAGATACGCAGTATTTT. Its translation is CASSSRGRTDTQYF.

The DNA of the CDR3 is TGTGCCAGCAGAAATAGCGGGAGGTCGGAGACCCAGTACTTC. This gives the protein CASRNSGRSETQYF. The V call is TRBV28, the J call TRBJ2-5; TRBD2 matches 10 bases. V gave up 6 bases and J gave up 5 bases; unmatched junction bases: 6. This CDR3 has 14 amino acids. The germline V gene encodes CDR1 MDHEN and CDR2 SYDVKM.

This clone turned up a few times. The chain is built from TRBV7-2 and TRBJ2-5, with 9 bases identical to TRBD2. V shed 5 bases and J 3 bases; nucleotides not matched to a gene: 4. CDR1 and CDR2 from the germline V gene are SGHTA and FQGNSA. The CDR3 loop spans 14 amino acids. The chain's CDR3 is CASSPAGGKETQYF. CDR3 bases: TGTGCCAGCAGCCCAGCGGGAGGAAAAGAGACCCAGTACTTC.

This clone was detected a few times. CDR3: CASSRSGQELFF. In DNA, the CDR3 is TGTGCCAGCAGCAGGAGTGGACAGGAACTGTTTTTT. The rearrangement links TRBV9 to TRBJ1-4; 7 nucleotides align to TRBD1. Germline V lookup: CDR1 SGDLS, CDR2 YYNGEE. This CDR3 is 12 amino acids long. V lost 4 bases and J lost 12; bases outside the gene matches: 6.

This clone appeared a few times. Other DNA sequences in this specimen translate into the identical CDR3. The chain combines TRBV7-2 with TRBJ1-1; no reliable D call. The CDR3 is 13 residues long. Trimming pared 3 bases from V and 2 bases from J, leaving 7 bases between. Germline V CDR1 and CDR2: SGHTA, FQGNSA. The DNA for the CDR3 is TGTGCCAGCAGCTTGGGCCGTAACACTGAAGCTTTCTTT. As protein: CASSLGRNTEAFF.

This CDR3 is CASSLIVKGISNQPQHF. DNA for the CDR3: TGCGCCAGCAGTCTGATTGTAAAGGGGATAAGCAATCAGCCCCAGCATTTT. This chain links TRBV23-1 with TRBJ1-5; a possible D gene is TRBD1 (5 bases). TRBV23-1 is flagged as an ORF with uncertain function. The CDR3 totals 17 residues. V lost 4 bases and J lost 1, with 17 bases in between.

There are a few counts of this clone. The chain employs TRBV18 and TRBJ1-1; 7 bases are shared with TRBD1. CDR1 KGHSH and CDR2 LQKENI come from the germline V gene. Unmatched junction bases numbered 5, after V lost 5 bases and J lost 2 bases. The CDR3 length is 14 residues. The CDR3 protein is CASSSTGSNTEAFF. The CDR3 nucleotides read TGTGCCAGCTCATCGACAGGGTCAAACACTGAAGCTTTCTTT.

This chain links TRBV19 with TRBJ2-5; tentatively, D is TRBD2 (6 bases). This CDR3 contains 13 residues. The germline V and J ends were trimmed by 7 bases and 4 bases, with 13 bases remaining between them. Germline V gives CDR1 LNHDA, CDR2 SQIVND (reference sequence). The CDR3 DNA sequence: TGTGCCAGTAATAGCGGTGAGGGAGAGACCCAGTACTTC. This translates into CASNSGEGETQYF.

The chain is built from TRBV15 and TRBJ2-2; D is perhaps TRBD1 (6 bases). In germline, CDR1 is LNHNV, CDR2 YYDKDF (reference sequence). The CDR3 extends over 14 amino acids. Trimming took off 5 bases at V and 7 bases at J, with 14 bases between the two ends. The CDR3 protein is CATSLLTGNGELFF. The CDR3 nucleotides are TGTGCCACCAGCCTGTTAACAGGGAACGGGGAGCTGTTTTTT.

The chain combines TRBV5-6 with TRBJ2-2; 9 bases match TRBD1. Germline CDR1 is SGHDT and CDR2 is YYEEEE. CDR3 length: 16 amino acids. Trimming removed 2 bases from V and 5 bases from J; junction bases left unmatched: 7. The CDR3, as DNA: TGTGCCAGCAGCTTTGGTTTGACAGGGGGGACCGGGGAGCTGTTTTTT. This gives the protein CASSFGLTGGTGELFF.

This clone has a handful of counts. The CDR3 region is CAWGRGFTEAFF. The DNA for the CDR3 is TGTGCCTGGGGGAGGGGCTTCACTGAAGCTTTCTTT. The chain joins TRBV30 to TRBJ1-1, with D possibly matching TRBD1 (5 bases). V was clipped by 5 bases and J by 4 bases, with 11 bases between them. CDR1 is GTSNPN, CDR2 SVGIG, per germline (reference sequence). The CDR3 length is 12 residues.

This clone was counted between two and nine times. This chain links TRBV7-9 with TRBJ1-4; TRBD1 is a possible D gene (6 bases). V lost 5 bases to trimming and J lost 8 bases, with 12 bases between them. The CDR3 loop spans 13 amino acids. CDR1 is SEHNR, CDR2 FQNEAQ, per germline (reference sequence). CDR3 loop: CASSTTGFEKLFF. CDR3 nucleotides: TGTGCCAGCAGCACGACAGGTTTCGAAAAACTGTTTTTT.

CDR3 nucleotides: TGCGCCAGCAGCAAAGGACAGGGGGCTATCGGGGAGCTGTTTTTT. As protein: CASSKGQGAIGELFF. J is TRBJ2-2 and V is TRBV5-1; 11 bases line up with TRBD1. The length of the CDR3 is 15 residues. The trim removed 4 bases at V and 7 bases at J, leaving 6 bases unmatched. CDR1 SGHRS and CDR2 YFSETQ come from the germline V gene. Filled out from reference TRBV5-1 and TRBJ2-2, the complete variable domain reads KAGVTQTPRYLIKTRGQQVTLSCSPISGHRSVSWYQQTPGQGLQFLFEYFSETQRNKGNFPGRFSGRQFSNSRSEMNVSTLELGDSALYLCASSKGQGAIGELFFGEGSRLTVL.

This chain joins TRBV2 and TRBJ2-7; 7 positions agree with TRBD1. This CDR3 contains 13 residues. V shed 7 bases and J 6 bases; nucleotides not matched to a gene: 9. The germline CDR1 and CDR2 sequences are SNHLY and FYNNEI. The CDR3 loop is CASTGQGVGEQYF. The CDR3 DNA follows: TGTGCCAGCACGGGTCAGGGGGTAGGCGAGCAGTACTTC.

This clone was counted only a few times. The V call is TRBV10-3, the J call TRBJ2-7, with a weak D call TRBD1 (6 bases). The ends were cut back, 8 bases at V and 2 bases at J, with 19 bases in the middle. In germline, CDR1 is ENHRY, CDR2 SYGVKD. The CDR3 extends over 15 amino acids. This CDR3 reads CAIFILGTKTYEQYF. For the CDR3, the DNA is TGTGCCATCTTTATCCTCGGGACAAAAACCTACGAGCAGTACTTC.

This clone was detected only a few times. Germline and junction disagree at one end, which may indicate a read error. The chain carries TRBV11-1 and TRBJ2-1; D remains unclear. The CDR3 runs 13 residues. Germline-derived CDR1 and CDR2 are SGHAT and FQDESV (reference sequence). CDR3 DNA sequence: TGTGCCAGCAGCTTAGCCCGATACAGTGAGCAGTTCTTC. Its protein product is CASSLARYSEQFF.

This clone has more than one count but fewer than ten. The chain joins TRBV14 to TRBJ2-3; D is perhaps TRBD1 (7 bases). The CDR3 is 12 residues long. Trimming pared 2 bases from V and 9 bases from J, leaving 9 bases between. The V gene's germline CDR1 is SGHDN and CDR2 FVKESK. Here the CDR3 DNA reads TGTGCCAGCAGCCAACAGGGGGGAACGCAGTATTTT. It is translated as CASSQQGGTQYF.

The chain employs TRBV28 and TRBJ2-7; 11 bases line up with TRBD2. Germline values: CDR1 MDHEN, CDR2 SYDVKM. The length of the CDR3 is 15 residues. The V gene end was trimmed by 5 bases and the J gene end by 0 bases; junction bases not matched to a gene: 3. CDR3 region: CASSAGTSGSYEQYF. The CDR3 region has the DNA TGTGCCAGCAGTGCCGGGACTAGCGGCTCCTACGAGCAGTACTTC.

This chain joins TRBV13 and TRBJ1-2, with D possibly being TRBD1 (6 bases). V gave up 5 bases and J gave up 8 bases, with 15 bases separating them. CDR3 length equals 13 residues. CDR1 and CDR2 from the germline V gene are PRHDT and FYEKMQ (reference sequence). The CDR3 here is CASSLEGTRGYTF. CDR3 sequence (DNA): TGTGCCAGCAGCCTAGAGGGGACACGCGGCTACACCTTC. Together with reference TRBV13 and TRBJ1-2, the CDR3 gives the full variable domain: AAGVIQSPRHLIKEKRETATLKCYPIPRHDTVYWYQQGPGQDPQFLISFYEKMQSDKGSIPDRFSAQQFSDYHSELNMSSLELGDSALYFCASSLEGTRGYTFGSGTRLTVV.

This clone was counted only a few times. The J gene is TRBJ2-5, the V gene TRBV6-1; D possibly corresponds to TRBD2 (6 bases). The germline gives CDR1 MNHNS, CDR2 SASEGT. CDR3 size: 13 residues. The V end was cut by 5 bases, the J end by 7 bases, with 14 bases between. CDR3: CASSPEGLGTQYF. The CDR3 nucleotides read TGTGCCAGCAGTCCGGAGGGGCTGGGGACCCAGTACTTC.